Listed below are T cell receptor beta chains from one sample, sequenced in a study of CD8 T cells in Susac syndrome. TCRdb called the immunoSEQ multiplex PCR reads again in MiXCR, with one record for every CDR3 protein. The sample records around 300,000 distinct CDR3 sequences, 85% being singletons. The material sequenced was CD8+ T cells from PBMCs. The receptors derive from a human donor with multiple sclerosis. CDR3s include the opening cysteine and the closing phenylalanine or tryptophan. D genes are given only for firm matches. Some rows have no size entry. The others give once, few or many, or a class for an expanded clone.

TRBV9	-	TRBJ2-7	-	CASSGRDRSYEQYF	TGTGCCAGCAGCGGCCGGGACCGGAGCTACGAGCAGTACTTC
TRBV4-2	-	TRBJ2-6	-	CASSQTGTFSGANVLTF	TGTGCCAGCAGCCAAACAGGGACCTTCTCTGGGGCCAACGTCCTGACTTTC
TRBV6-2/TRBV6-3	-	TRBJ2-7	once	CASSYFLSNTYEQYF	TGTGCCAGCAGTTACTTCCTTTCCAATACCTACGAGCAGTACTTC
TRBV4-1	TRBD2	TRBJ2-7	-	CASSRSGLAGEGEQYF	TGCGCCAGCAGCAGGTCGGGACTAGCGGGAGAAGGGGAGCAGTACTTC
TRBV7-2	TRBD1	TRBJ1-5	-	CASSGQGYSNRPQHF	TGTGCCAGCAGCGGACAGGGGTATAGCAATCGGCCCCAGCATTTT
TRBV10-3	TRBD2	TRBJ2-1	-	CAISKTPLKLAGGNYNEQFF	TGTGCCATCAGTAAAACGCCCCTCAAACTAGCGGGAGGAAACTACAATGAGCAGTTCTTC
TRBV19	-	TRBJ1-1	few	CASIEGSGRSTEAFF	TGTGCCAGTATCGAGGGCTCTGGACGGTCCACTGAAGCTTTCTTT
TRBV7-7	-	TRBJ2-1	-	CASSPGFLNNEQFF	TGTGCTAGCAGCCCCGGGTTCCTCAACAATGAGCAGTTCTTC
TRBV19	-	TRBJ2-1	-	CASSITVPSYNEQFF	TGTGCCAGTAGTATAACGGTACCCTCCTACAATGAGCAGTTCTTC
TRBV27	-	TRBJ2-6	-	CASRDGYSGANVLTF	TGTGCCAGCAGAGACGGCTACTCTGGGGCCAACGTCCTGACTTTC
TRBV27	-	TRBJ1-2	-	CASGRLDSDGGYTF	TGTGCCAGCGGGCGACTGGACAGTGACGGGGGCTACACCTTC
TRBV9	-	TRBJ1-1	-	CASSVGAGGVFTEAFF	TGTGCCAGCAGCGTGGGGGCTGGGGGGGTCTTCACTGAAGCTTTCTTT
TRBV11-2	-	TRBJ2-1	-	CASSLFYWSRDTEFYNEQFF	TGTGCCAGCAGCTTATTTTATTGGTCGCGGGACACCGAGTTTTACAATGAGCAGTTCTTC
TRBV27	-	TRBJ2-6	-	CASSSDIPTGSGANVLTF	TGTGCCAGCAGTTCGGACATCCCCACCGGCTCTGGGGCCAACGTCCTGACTTTC
TRBV9	-	TRBJ2-3	-	CASSPRLLATDTQYF	TGTGCCAGCAGCCCCCGGTTGCTGGCGACAGATACGCAGTATTTT